Listed here are 8 T cell receptor beta chains from one sample, sequenced in a study of beta chain features in type 1 diabetes. General observations from the study: Among all four CD4+ subsets, Type 1 diabetes patients had TCRB CDR3s that were moderately but significantly shorter.

Reverse transcribing all isolated RNA meant expressed TCRB transcripts were sequenced. Sequenced by immunoSEQ multiplex PCR; TCRdb stores in-frame clones only, minus some. The sample lists more than 300,000 clones, about a tenth seen once, with less than 1.2% in the top ten. These receptors' antigens are unknown. Material for sequencing was central memory CD4+ T cells from blood. The source is a man aged 30 to 39 with type 1 diabetes.

This clone was observed a handful of times. The chain couples TRBV7-2 to TRBJ1-1; D is possibly TRBD1 (5 bases). Deletions cut 7 bases from V and 4 bases from J, with 13 bases between. The CDR3 loop spans 13 amino acids. Germline assignment: CDR1 SGHTA and CDR2 FQGNSA. The CDR3 DNA reads TGTGCCAGCACCCAGCGGGGGGGCACTGAAGCTTTCTTT. Protein product: CASTQRGGTEAFF.

DNA for the CDR3: TGTGCCAGCAGCGCATACTCCGCCGGGGGGGCCGAGACCCAGTACTTC. Protein product: CASSAYSAGGAETQYF. The V and J genes are TRBV9 and TRBJ2-5; 8 nucleotides line up with TRBD2. J lost 5 bases, V lost 3 bases, and 12 bases had no gene match. This CDR3 is built from 16 residues. From germline, CDR1 is SGDLS and CDR2 YYNGEE.

This clone turned up a few times. The chain carries TRBV18 and TRBJ2-7; no reliable D call. The CDR3 is 14 amino acids. The germline V gene has CDR1 KGHSH and CDR2 LQKENI. V dropped 6 bases and J dropped 3 bases, with 15 bases sitting between them. Here the CDR3 DNA reads TGTGCCAGCTCGGAAACCGACTGGAACTACGAGCAGTACTTC. Translating it yields CASSETDWNYEQYF.

A few counts support this clone. The rearrangement uses TRBV9 and TRBJ1-6; weak D call: TRBD1 (5 bases). The V end was cut by 0 bases, the J end by 7 bases, with 14 bases between. Germline V gene data show CDR1 as SGDLS and CDR2 as YYNGEE. This CDR3 contains 16 residues. Here the CDR3 DNA reads TGTGCCAGCAGCGTAGGGGACCGAGTTCTAAATTCACCCCTCCACTTT. It yields the protein CASSVGDRVLNSPLHF.

This rearrangement joins TRBV7-2 to TRBJ2-7; 9 nucleotides agree with TRBD2. The J segment lost 3 bases and the V segment lost 5 bases, leaving 8 bases of the junction unmatched. Germline CDR1 and CDR2: SGHTA and FQGNSA. The CDR3 has 15 residues. The CDR3 region has the DNA TGTGCCAGCAGCAAACTAGCGGGTCAGTTCTACGAGCAGTACTTC. This gives the protein CASSKLAGQFYEQYF.

Regarding this clone: This sample includes further DNA sequences coding for the same CDR3. This chain joins TRBV6-5 and TRBJ2-3; D not certain. CDR1 is MNHEY and CDR2 is SVGAGI in the germline V gene. V dropped 2 bases and J dropped 4 bases, with 1 base sitting between them. The CDR3 has 11 residues. In nucleotides, the CDR3 is TGTGCCAGCAGTTACGCAGATACGCAGTATTTT. Translation: CASSYADTQYF.

This clone was found a few times. The J gene is TRBJ2-2, the V gene TRBV4-3; a weak D match, TRBD1 (5 bases). This CDR3 comprises 14 residues. The germline V and J ends were trimmed by 3 bases and 6 bases, with 11 bases remaining between them. Germline CDR1 is LGHNA and CDR2 is YSLEER. The CDR3 sequence: CASSHRAEAGELFF. The CDR3 bases are TGCGCCAGCAGCCACAGGGCCGAGGCCGGGGAGCTGTTTTTT.

This clone was seen only a few times. The gene calls are TRBV28 and TRBJ1-3, with D maybe TRBD1 (5 bases). V lost 8 bases, J lost 0 bases, and 11 bases lay in between. Germline-derived CDR1 and CDR2 are MDHEN and SYDVKM. This CDR3 comprises 14 residues. The CDR3 spells CASQDRTSGNTIYF. DNA for the CDR3: TGTGCCAGCCAAGACAGAACCTCTGGAAACACCATATATTTT.